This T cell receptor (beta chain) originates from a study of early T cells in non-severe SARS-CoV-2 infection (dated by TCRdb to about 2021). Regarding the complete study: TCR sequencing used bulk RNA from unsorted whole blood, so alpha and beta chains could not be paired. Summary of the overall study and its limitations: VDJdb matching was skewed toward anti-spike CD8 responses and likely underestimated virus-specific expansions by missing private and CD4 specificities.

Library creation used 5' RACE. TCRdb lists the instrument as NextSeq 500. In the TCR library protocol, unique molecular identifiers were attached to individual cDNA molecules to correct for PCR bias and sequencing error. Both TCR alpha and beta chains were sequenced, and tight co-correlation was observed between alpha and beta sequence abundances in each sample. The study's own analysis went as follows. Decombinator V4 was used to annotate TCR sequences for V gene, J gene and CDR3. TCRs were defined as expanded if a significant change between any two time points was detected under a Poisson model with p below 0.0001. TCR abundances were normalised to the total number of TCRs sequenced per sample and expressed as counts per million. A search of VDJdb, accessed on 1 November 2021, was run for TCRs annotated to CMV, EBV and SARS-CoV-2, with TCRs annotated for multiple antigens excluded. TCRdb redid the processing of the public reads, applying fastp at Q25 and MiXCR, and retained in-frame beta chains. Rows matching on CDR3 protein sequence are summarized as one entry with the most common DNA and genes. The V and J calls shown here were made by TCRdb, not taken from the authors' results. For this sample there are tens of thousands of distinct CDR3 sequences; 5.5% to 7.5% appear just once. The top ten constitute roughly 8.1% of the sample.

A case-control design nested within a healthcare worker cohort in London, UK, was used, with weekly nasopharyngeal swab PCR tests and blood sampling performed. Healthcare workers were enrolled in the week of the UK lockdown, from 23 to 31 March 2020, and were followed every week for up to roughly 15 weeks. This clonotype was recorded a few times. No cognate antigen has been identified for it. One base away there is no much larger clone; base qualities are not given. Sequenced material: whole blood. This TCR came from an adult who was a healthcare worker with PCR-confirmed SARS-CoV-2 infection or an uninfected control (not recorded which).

The CDR3 is CATGLSGANVLTF. The DNA sequence is as follows: TGTGCCACCGGGCTATCTGGGGCCAACGTCCTGACTTTC. The sequence is built from TRBV24-1 and TRBJ2-6; the D gene is unclear. In the germline V gene, CDR1 corresponds to KGHDR and CDR2 to SFDVKD. The CDR3 sequence holds 13 residues, the cysteine and phenylalanine included. The only DNA kept is the CDR3, 39 bases in frame from the first base. V is reduced by 9 bases and J by 1 base, leaving a spacing of 6 bases between them.